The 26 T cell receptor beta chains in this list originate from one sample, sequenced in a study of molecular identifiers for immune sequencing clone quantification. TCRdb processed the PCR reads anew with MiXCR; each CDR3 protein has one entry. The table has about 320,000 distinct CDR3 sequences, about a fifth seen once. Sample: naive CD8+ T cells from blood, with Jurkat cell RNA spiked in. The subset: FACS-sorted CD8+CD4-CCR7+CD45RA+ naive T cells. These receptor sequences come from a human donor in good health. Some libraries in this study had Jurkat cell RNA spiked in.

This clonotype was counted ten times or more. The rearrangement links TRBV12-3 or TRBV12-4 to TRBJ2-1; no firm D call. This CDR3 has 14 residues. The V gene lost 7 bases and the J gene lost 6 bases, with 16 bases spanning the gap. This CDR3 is CASTTASGPNEQFF. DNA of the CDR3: TGTGCCAGCACCACAGCGTCAGGACCCAATGAGCAGTTCTTC.

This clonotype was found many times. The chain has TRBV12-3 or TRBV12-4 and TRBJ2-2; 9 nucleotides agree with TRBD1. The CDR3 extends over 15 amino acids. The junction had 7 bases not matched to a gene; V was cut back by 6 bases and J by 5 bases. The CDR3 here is CASRPGTGRTGELFF. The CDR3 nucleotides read TGTGCCAGCAGACCCGGGACAGGGAGGACCGGGGAGCTGTTTTTT.

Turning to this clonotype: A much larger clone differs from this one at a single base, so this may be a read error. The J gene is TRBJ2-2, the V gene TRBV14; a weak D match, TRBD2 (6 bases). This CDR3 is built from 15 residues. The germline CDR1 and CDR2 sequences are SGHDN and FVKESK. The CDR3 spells CASSQAGARAGGLFF. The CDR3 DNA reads TGTGCCAGCAGCCAAGCCGGAGCGCGGGCCGGGGGGCTGTTTTTT.

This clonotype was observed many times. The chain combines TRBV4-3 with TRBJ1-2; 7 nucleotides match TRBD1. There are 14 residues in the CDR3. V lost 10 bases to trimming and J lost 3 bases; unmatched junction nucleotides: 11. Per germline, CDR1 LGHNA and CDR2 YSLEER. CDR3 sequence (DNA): TGCGCCACCAAAAATATCGGGACAGACTATGGCTACACCTTC. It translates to CATKNIGTDYGYTF.

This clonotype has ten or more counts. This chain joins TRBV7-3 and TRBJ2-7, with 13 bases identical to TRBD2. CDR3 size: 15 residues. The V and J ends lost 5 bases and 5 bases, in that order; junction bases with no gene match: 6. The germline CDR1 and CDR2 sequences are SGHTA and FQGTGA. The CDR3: CASSPGLAGVNEQYF. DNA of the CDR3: TGTGCCAGCAGCCCTGGACTAGCGGGAGTTAACGAGCAGTACTTC.

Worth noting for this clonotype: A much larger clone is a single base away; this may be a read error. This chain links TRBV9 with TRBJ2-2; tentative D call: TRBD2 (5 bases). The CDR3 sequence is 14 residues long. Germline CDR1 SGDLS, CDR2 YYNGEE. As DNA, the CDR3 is TGTGCCAGCAGCGAGCCGTCGAACACCGGGGAGCCGTTTTTT. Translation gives CASSEPSNTGEPFF.

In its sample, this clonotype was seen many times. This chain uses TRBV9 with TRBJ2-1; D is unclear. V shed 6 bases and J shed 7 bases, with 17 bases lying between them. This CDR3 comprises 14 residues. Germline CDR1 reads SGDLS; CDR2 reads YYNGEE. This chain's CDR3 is CASTGQDPWNEQFF. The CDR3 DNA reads TGTGCCAGCACCGGGCAGGATCCGTGGAATGAGCAGTTCTTC.

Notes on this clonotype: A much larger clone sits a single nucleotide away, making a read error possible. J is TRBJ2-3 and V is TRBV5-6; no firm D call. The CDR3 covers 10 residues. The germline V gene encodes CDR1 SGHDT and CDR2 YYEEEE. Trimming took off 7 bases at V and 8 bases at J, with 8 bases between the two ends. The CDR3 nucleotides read TGTGCCAGCGGCGGAGTTACGCAGTATTTT. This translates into CASGGVTQYF.

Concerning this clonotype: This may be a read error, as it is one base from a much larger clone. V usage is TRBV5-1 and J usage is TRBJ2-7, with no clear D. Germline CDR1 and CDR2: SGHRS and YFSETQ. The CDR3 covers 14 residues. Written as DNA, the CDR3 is TGCGCCAGCAGCACTTCATCGTGGTCCTACGAGCAGTGCTTC. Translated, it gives CASSTSSWSYEQCF. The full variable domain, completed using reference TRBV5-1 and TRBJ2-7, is KAGVTQTPRYLIKTRGQQVTLSCSPISGHRSVSWYQQTPGQGLQFLFEYFSETQRNKGNFPGRFSGRQFSNSRSEMNVSTLELGDSALYLCASSTSSWSYEQCFGPGTRLTVT.

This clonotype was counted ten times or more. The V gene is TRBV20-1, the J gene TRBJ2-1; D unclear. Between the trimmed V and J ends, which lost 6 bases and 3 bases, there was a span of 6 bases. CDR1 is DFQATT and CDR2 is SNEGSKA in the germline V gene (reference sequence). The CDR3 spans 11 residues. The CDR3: CSAADYNEQFF. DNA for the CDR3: TGCAGTGCGGCAGACTACAATGAGCAGTTCTTC.

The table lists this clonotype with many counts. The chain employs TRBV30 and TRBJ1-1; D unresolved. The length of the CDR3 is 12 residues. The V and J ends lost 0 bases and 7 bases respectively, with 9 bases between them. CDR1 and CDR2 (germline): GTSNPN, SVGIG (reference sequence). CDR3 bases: TGTGCCTGGAGTGTACTGGGGTATGAAGCTTTCTTT. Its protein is CAWSVLGYEAFF.

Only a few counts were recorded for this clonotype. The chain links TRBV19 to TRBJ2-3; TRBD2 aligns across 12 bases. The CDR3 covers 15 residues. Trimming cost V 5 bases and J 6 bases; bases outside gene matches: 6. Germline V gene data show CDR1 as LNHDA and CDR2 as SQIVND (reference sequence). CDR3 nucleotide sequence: TGTGCCAGTAGTTCGACTAGCGGGAGTATCGATACGCAGTATTTT. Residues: CASSSTSGSIDTQYF.

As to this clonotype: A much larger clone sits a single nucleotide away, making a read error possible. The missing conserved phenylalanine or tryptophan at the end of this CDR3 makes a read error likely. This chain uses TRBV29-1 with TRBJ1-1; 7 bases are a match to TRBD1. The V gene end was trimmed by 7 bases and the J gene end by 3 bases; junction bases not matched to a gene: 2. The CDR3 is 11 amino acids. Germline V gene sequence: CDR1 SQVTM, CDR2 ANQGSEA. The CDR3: CSGDRDTEAFS. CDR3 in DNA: TGCAGCGGCGACAGGGACACTGAAGCTTTCTCT.

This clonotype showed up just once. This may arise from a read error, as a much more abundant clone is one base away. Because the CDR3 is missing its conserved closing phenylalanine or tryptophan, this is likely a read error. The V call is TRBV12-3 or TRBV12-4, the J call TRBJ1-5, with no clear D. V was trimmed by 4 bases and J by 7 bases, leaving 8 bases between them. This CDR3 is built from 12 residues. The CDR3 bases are TGTGCCAGCAGTTCGACGGACCAGCCCCAGCATCTT. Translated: CASSSTDQPQHL.

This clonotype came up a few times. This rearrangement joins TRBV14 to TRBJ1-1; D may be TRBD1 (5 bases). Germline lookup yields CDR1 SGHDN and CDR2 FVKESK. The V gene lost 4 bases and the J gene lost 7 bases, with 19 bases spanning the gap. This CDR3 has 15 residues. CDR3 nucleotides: TGTGCCAGCAGCCGAGTCTTCGGGGCAGCTGGTGAAGCTTTCTTT. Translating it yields CASSRVFGAAGEAFF. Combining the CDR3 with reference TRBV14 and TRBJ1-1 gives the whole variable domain EAGVTQFPSHSVIEKGQTVTLRCDPISGHDNLYWYRRVMGKEIKFLLHFVKESKQDESGMPNNRFLAERTGGTYSTLKVQPAELEDSGVYFCASSRVFGAAGEAFFGQGTRLTVV.

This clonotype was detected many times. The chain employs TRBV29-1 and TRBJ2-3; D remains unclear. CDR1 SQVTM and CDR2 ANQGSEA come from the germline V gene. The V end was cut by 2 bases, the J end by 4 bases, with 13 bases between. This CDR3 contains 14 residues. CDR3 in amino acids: CSVEKSIDPDTQYF. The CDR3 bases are TGCAGCGTTGAAAAATCCATAGACCCAGATACGCAGTATTTT.

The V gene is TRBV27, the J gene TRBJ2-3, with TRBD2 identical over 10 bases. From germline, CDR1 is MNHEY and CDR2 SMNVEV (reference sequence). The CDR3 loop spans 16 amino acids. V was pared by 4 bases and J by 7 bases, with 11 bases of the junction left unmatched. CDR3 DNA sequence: TGTGCCAGCAGTTCCAACCAGCGGGAGGGCCATCATACGCAGTATTTT. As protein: CASSSNQREGHHTQYF.

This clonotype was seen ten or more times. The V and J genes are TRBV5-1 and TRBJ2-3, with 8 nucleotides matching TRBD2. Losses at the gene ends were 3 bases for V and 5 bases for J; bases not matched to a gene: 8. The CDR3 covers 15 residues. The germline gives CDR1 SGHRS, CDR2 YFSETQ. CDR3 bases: TGCGCCAGCAGCTCTAACGGGAGGGTCGTAGATACGCAGTATTTT. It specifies CASSSNGRVVDTQYF.

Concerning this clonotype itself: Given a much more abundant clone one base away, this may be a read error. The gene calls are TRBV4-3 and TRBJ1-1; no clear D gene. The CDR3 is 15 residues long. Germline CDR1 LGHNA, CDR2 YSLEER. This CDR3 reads CASSQDAGGRTEALF. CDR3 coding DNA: TGCGCCAGCAGCCAAGATGCAGGCGGGAGAACTGAAGCTCTCTTT.

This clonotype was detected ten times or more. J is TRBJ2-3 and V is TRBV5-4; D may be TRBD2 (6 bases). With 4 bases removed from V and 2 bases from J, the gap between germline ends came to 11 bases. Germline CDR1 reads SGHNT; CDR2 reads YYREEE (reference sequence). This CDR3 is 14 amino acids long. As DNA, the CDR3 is TGTGCCAGCAGCCAGGGACTCGACACAGATACGCAGTATTTT. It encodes CASSQGLDTDTQYF.

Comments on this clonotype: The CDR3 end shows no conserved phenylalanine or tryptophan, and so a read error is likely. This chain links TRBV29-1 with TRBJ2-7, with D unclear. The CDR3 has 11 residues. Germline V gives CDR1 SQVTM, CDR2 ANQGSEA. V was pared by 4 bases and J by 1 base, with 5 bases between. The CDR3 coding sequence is TGCAGCGTTGCAGATTCCTACGAGCAGTACTGC. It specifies CSVADSYEQYC.

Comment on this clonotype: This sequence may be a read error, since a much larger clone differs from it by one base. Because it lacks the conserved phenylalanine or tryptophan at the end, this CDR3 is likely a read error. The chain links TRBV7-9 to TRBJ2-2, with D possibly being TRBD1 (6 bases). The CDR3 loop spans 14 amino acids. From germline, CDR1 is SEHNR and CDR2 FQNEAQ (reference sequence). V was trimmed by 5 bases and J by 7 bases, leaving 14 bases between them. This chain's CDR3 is CASSPRTDLGELFL. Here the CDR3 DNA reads TGTGCCAGCAGCCCGCGGACAGATCTCGGGGAGCTGTTTTTA.

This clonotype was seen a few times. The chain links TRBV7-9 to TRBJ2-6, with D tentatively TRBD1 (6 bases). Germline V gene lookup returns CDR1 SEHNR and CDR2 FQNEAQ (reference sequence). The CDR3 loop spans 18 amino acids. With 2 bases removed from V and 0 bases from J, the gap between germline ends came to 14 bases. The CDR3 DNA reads TGTGCCAGCAGCTTATCGGCAGGGGCCCGCTCTGGGGCCAACGTCCTGACTTTC. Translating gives CASSLSAGARSGANVLTF.

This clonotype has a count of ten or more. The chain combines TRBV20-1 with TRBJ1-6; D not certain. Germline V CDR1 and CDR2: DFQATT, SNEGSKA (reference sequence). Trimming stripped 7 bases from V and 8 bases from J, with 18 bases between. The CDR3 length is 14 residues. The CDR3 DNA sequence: TGCAGTGTCCCATCAGAGTCCGATTATTCACCCCTCCACTTT. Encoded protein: CSVPSESDYSPLHF.

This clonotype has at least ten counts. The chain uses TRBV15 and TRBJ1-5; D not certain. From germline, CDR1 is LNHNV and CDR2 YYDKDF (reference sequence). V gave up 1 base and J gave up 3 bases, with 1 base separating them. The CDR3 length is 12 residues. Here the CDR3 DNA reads TGTGCCACCAGCAGAGCCAATCAGCCCCAGCATTTT. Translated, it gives CATSRANQPQHF.

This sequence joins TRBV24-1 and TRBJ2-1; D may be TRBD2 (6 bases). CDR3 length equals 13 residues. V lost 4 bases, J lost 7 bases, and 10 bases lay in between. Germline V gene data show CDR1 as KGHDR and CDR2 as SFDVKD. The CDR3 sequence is CATSDGSLNEQFF. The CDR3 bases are TGTGCCACCAGTGACGGGAGTCTAAATGAGCAGTTCTTC.